This TCR beta chain is from a study of blood T cell repertoires in COVID-19. Study-level background: COVID-19 samples, acute and convalescent, were from the United States, Italy and Spain. PBMCs, B-cell-depleted T cells, or T cells were the source of the cDNA or gDNA that made up the material.

Per the study methods: Cell counts per sample came from amplifying reference gene primers. Clones were sequenced by immunoSEQ multiplex PCR, and TCRdb holds only the in-frame ones, with some missing. That table supplies the V and J calls and clone size; D and trimming were determined from the DNA. This table has 90,000 to 140,000 clones, roughly 76% appearing once. Germline V gene sequence: CDR1 SGHRS, CDR2 YFSETQ. The CDR3 covers 13 residues. Trimming cost V 0 bases and J 3 bases, with 7 bases left between them. The source of this sequence is a woman aged 70 to 79 with acute or convalescent COVID-19. Sequenced input: peripheral blood. This chain joins TRBV5-1 and TRBJ2-7; perhaps TRBD2 as D (5 bases). DNA for the CDR3: TGCGCCAGCAGCTTGGCGAGGGACTACGAGCAGTACTTC. Protein: CASSLARDYEQYF.